This T cell receptor (beta chain) derives from a study of blood T cell repertoires in COVID-19. Study summary: The samples span acute and convalescent COVID-19 from the United States, Italy and Spain. T cells, B-cell-depleted T cells, or PBMCs supplied cDNA or gDNA.

Germline V gives CDR1 SGHDN, CDR2 FVKESK. V shed 9 bases and J shed 5 bases, with 22 bases lying between them. This CDR3 comprises 15 residues. How the authors handled the data: Amplification of reference gene primers was used by the study to estimate nucleated cell counts. Here immunoSEQ multiplex PCR was the method, and the copy in TCRdb shows in-frame clones only, minus some. The DNA was the basis for D and trimming; V, J and clone size are from that table. Altogether fewer than 80,000 clones are present, about four fifths being singletons, with the ten largest covering around 9.6%. The gene calls are TRBV14 and TRBJ2-5; maybe TRBD2 (5 bases). Sequencing used peripheral blood. This receptor was taken from a human donor in a cohort sampled during active COVID-19. The CDR3 loop reads CARQWVLPKRETQYF. As DNA, the CDR3 is TGTGCCAGACAATGGGTCCTACCCAAGCGGGAGACCCAGTACTTC.